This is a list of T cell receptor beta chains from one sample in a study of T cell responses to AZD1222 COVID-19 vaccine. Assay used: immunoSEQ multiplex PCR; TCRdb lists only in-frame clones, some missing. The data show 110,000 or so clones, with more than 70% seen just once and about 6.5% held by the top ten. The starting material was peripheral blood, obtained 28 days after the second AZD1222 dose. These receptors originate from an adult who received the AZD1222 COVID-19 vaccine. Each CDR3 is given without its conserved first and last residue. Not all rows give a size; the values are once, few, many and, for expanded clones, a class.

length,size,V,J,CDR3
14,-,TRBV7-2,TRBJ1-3,ASSPATGSSGNTIY
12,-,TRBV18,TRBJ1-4,ASSLEIRNEKLF
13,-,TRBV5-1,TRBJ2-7,ASSLAASPTGEQY
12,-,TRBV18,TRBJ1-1,ASSDRHTNTEAF
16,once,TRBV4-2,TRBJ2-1,ASSQDPAPFDLWDEQF
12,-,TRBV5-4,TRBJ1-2,ASSLRGAPHGYT
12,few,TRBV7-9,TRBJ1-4,ASSLRISNEKLF
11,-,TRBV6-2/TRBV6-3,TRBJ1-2,ASSFRGPYGYT
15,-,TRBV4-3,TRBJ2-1,ASSQDLGQGADNEQF
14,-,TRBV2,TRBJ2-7,ASSDPLAGGEYEQY
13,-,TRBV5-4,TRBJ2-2,ASSLTTGDTGELF
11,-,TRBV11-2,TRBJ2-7,ASSIDRGVEQY
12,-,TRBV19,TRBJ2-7,ASSITQGADEQY
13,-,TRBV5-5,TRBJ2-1,ASSLSVTSGGAQF
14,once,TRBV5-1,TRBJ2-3,ASSFPSGPSTDTQY
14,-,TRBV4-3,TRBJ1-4,ASSQVGEGRVEKLF
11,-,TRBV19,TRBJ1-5,ASRKTGDQPQH
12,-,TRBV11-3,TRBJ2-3,ASSRDTTTDTQY
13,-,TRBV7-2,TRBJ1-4,ASSASQNGPVKLF
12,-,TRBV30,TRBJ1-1,AWSVPRRNTEAF
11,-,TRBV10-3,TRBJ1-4,ASRAGQNEKLF
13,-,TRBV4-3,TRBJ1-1,ASSQGNIMNTEAF
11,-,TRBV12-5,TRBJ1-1,ASGFRGNTEAF
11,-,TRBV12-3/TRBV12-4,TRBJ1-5,ASVGLSNQPQH
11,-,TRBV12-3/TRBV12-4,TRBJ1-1,ASSSNAKEEAF
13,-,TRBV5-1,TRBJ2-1,ASSWGRGGSDEQF
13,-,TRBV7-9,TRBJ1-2,ASSGSDLLGYGYT
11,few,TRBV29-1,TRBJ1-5,SVEVDSNQPQH
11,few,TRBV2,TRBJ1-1,ASSAGGNTEAF
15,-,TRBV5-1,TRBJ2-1,ASSSPSGGAVGNEQF
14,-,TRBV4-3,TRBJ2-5,ASSQEGGGSQETQY
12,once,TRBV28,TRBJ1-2,ASTPAGGNYGYT
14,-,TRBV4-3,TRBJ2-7,ASSHRGSGGAGEQY
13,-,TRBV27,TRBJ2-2,ASSSTTGKVGELF
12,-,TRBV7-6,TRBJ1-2,ASSYGGSFYGYT
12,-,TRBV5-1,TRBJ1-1,ASSEQVGGTEAF
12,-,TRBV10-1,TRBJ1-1,ASSEKVEYGEAF
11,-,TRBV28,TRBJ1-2,ASTPQPGYGYT
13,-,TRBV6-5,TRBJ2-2,ASSYSPTNTGELF
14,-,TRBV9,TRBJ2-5,ASSLTSGGAVETQY
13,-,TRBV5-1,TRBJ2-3,ASDEGGHRTDTQY
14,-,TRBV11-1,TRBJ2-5,ASSLAGTVRGETQY
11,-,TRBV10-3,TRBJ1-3,AISEWTGNTIY
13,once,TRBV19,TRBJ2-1,ASSIVHTGYNEQF
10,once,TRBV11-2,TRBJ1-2,ASRDGFYGYT
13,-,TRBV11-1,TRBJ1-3,ASSKHQVSGNTIY
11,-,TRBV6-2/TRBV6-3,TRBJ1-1,ASSYSRVTEAF
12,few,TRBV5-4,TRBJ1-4,ASSKQGAVEKLF
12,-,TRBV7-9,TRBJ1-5,ASSFDSSNQPQH
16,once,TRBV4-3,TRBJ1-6,ASSQDLRGTGVNSPLH
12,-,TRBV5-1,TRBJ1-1,ASSLYPGTTEAF
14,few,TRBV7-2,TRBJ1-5,ASSLVGGRQGQPQH
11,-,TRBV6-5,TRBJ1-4,ASGEGTNEKLF
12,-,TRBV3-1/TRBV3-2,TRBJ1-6,ASSQEGGHSPLH
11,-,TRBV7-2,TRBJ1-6,ATKRDLNSPLH